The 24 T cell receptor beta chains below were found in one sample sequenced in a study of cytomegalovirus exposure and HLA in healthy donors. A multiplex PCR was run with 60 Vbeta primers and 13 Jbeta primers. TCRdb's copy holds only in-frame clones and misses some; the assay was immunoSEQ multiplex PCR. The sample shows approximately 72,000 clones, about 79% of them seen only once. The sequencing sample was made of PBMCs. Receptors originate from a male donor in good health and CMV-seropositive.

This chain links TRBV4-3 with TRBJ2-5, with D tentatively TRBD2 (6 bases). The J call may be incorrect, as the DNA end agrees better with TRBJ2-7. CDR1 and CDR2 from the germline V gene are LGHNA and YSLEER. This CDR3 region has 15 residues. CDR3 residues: CASSQERRGPYEQYF. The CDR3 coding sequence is TGCGCCAGCAGCCAAGAGCGGCGGGGCCCCTACGAGCAGTACTTC.

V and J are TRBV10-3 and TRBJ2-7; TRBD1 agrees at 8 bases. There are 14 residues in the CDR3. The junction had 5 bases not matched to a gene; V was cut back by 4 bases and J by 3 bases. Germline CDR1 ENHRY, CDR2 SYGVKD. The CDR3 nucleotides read TGTGCCATCAGTGGTAGACAGGGGCACTACGAGCAGTACTTC. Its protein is CAISGRQGHYEQYF.

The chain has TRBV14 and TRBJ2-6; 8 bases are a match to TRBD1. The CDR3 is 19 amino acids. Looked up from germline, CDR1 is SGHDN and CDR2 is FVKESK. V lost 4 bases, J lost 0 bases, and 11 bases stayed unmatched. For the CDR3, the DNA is TGTGCCAGCAGCCCCCCCCCGGGACAGGAGGCCTCTGGGGCCAACGTCCTGACTTTC. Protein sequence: CASSPPPGQEASGANVLTF.

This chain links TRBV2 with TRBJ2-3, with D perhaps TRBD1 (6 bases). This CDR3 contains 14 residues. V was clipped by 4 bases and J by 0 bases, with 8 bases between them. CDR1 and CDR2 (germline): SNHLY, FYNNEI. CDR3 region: CASSAQGSTDTQYF. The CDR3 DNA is TGTGCCAGCAGTGCTCAGGGGAGCACAGATACGCAGTATTTT.

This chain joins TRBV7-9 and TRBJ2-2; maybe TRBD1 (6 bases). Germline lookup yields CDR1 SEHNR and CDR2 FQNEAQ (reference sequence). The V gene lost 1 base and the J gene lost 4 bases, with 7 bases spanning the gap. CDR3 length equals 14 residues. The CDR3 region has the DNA TGTGCCAGCAGCTTAGGGACAGTCACCGGGGAGCTGTTTTTT. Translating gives CASSLGTVTGELFF.

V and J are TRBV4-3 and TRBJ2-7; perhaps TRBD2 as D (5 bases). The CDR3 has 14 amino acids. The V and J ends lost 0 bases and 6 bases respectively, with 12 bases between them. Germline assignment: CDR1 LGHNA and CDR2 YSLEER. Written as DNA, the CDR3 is TGCGCCAGCAGCCAAGACTTTGCCGCGGGCGAGCAGTACTTC. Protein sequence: CASSQDFAAGEQYF.

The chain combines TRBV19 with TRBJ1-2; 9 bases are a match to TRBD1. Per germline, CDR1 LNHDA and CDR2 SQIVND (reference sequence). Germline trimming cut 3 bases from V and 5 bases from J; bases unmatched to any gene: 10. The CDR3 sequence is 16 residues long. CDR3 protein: CASSMEGDRARYGYTF. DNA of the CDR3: TGTGCCAGTAGTATGGAGGGGGACAGGGCGAGATATGGCTACACCTTC.

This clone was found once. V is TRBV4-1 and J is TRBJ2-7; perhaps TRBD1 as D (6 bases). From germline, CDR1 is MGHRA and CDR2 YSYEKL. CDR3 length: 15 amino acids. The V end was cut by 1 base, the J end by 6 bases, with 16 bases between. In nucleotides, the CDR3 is TGCGCCAGCAGCCAAGTCACAGGGTTTTTGGTCGAGCAGTACTTC. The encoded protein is CASSQVTGFLVEQYF.

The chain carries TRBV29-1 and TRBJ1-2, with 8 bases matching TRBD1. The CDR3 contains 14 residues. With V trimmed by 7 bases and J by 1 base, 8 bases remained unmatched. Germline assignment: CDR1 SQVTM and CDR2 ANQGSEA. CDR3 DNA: TGCAGCGCAGCGGACAGGGACGGTAACTATGGCTACACCTTC. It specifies CSAADRDGNYGYTF.

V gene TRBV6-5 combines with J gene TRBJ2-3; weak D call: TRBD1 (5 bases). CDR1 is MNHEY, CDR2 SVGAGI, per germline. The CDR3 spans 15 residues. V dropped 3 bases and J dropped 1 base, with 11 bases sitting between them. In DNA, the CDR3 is TGTGCCAGCAGTTATTCAGGGTTAGGCACAGATACGCAGTATTTT. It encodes CASSYSGLGTDTQYF.

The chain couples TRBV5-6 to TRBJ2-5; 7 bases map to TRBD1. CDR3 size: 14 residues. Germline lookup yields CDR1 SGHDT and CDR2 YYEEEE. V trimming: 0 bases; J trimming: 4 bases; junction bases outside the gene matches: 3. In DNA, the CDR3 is TGTGCCAGCAGCTTGGGACAGGGATCAGAGACCCAGTACTTC. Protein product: CASSLGQGSETQYF. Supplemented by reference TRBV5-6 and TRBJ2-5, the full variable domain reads DAGVTQSPTHLIKTRGQQVTLRCSPKSGHDTVSWYQQALGQGPQFIFQYYEEEERQRGNFPDRFSGHQFPNYSSELNVNALLLGDSALYLCASSLGQGSETQYFGPGTRLLVL.

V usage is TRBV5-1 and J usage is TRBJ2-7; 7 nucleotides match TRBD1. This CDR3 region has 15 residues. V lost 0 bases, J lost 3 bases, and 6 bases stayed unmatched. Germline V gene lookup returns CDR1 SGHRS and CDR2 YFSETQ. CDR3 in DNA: TGCGCCAGCAGCTTGGCTTCAGGGGGTCTCTACGAGCAGTACTTC. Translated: CASSLASGGLYEQYF.

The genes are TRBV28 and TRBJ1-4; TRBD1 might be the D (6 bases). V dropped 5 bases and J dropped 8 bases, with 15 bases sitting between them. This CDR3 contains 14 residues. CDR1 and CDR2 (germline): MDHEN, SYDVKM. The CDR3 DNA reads TGTGCCAGCAGTATCGGGGGGCGGGACGAAAAACTGTTTTTT. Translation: CASSIGGRDEKLFF.

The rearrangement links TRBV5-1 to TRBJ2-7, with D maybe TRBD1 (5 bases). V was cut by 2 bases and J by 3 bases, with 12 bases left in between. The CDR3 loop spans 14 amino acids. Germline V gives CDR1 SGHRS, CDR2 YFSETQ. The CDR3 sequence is CASSFGQGNYEQYF. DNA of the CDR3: TGCGCCAGCAGCTTCGGGCAGGGAAACTACGAGCAGTACTTC.

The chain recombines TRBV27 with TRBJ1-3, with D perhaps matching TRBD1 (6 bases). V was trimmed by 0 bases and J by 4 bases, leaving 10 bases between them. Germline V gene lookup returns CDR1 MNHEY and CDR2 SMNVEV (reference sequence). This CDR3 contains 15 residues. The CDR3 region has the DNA TGTGCCAGCAGTTTATCGGTAGGGGGAGGAAACACCATATATTTT. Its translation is CASSLSVGGGNTIYF.

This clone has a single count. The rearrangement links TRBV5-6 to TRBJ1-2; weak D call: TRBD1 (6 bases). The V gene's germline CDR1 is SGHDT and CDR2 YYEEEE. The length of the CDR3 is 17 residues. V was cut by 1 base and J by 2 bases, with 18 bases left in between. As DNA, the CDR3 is TGTGCCAGCAGCTTGTCGTCGGCAGGGGAGGGAAACTATGGCTACACCTTC. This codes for CASSLSSAGEGNYGYTF. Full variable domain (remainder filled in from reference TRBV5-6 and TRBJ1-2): DAGVTQSPTHLIKTRGQQVTLRCSPKSGHDTVSWYQQALGQGPQFIFQYYEEEERQRGNFPDRFSGHQFPNYSSELNVNALLLGDSALYLCASSLSSAGEGNYGYTFGSGTRLTVV.

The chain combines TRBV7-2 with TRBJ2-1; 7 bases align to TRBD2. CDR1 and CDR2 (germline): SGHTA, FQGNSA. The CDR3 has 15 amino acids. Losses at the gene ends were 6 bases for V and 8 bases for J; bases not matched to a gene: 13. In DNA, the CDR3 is TGTGCCAGCAGGGGGGGGAGCGGGGCAAGGGATGAGCAGTTCTTC. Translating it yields CASRGGSGARDEQFF.

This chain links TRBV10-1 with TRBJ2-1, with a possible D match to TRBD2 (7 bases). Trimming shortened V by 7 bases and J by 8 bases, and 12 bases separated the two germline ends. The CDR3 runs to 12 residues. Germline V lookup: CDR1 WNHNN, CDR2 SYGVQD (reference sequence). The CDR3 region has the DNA TGCGCCAGCATAGGGGGGGGTGATGAGCAGTTCTTC. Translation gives CASIGGGDEQFF.

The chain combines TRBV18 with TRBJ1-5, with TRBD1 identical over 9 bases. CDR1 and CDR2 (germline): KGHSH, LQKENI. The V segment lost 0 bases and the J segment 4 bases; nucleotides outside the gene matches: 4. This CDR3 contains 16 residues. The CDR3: CASSPPLGQGNQPQHF. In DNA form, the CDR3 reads TGTGCCAGCTCACCACCATTGGGACAGGGAAATCAGCCCCAGCATTTT.

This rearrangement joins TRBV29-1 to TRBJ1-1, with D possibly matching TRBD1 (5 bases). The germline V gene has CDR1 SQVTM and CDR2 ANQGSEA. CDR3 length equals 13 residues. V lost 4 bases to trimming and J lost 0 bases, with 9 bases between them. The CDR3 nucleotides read TGCAGCGTTGGGGGGGGAATGAACACTGAAGCTTTCTTT. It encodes CSVGGGMNTEAFF.

As DNA, the CDR3 is TGTGCCAGCAGAGGGGTCGCAGGGGGCCAGTACGAGCAGTACTTC. Translated, it gives CASRGVAGGQYEQYF. The rearrangement links TRBV28 to TRBJ2-7, with 8 bases identical to TRBD1. Germline V lookup: CDR1 MDHEN, CDR2 SYDVKM. The CDR3 is 15 amino acids. Unmatched junction bases numbered 11, after V lost 6 bases and J lost 4 bases.

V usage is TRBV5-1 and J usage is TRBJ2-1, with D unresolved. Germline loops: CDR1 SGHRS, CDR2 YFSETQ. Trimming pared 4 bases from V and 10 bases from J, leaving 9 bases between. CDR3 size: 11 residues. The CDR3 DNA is TGCGCCAGCAGCGCTGCGTGGGAGCAGTTCTTC. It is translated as CASSAAWEQFF.

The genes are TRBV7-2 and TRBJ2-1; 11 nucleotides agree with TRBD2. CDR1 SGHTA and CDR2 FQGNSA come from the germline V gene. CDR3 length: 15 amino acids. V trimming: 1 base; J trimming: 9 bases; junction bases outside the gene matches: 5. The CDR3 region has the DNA TGTGCCAGCAGCTTAGATAGCGGGAGGGCGGGTGAGCAGTTCTTC. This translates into CASSLDSGRAGEQFF.

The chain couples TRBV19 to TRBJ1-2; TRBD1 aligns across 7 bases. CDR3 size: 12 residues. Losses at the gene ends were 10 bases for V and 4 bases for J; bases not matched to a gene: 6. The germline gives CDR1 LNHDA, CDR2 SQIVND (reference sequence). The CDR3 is CATVTGLYGYTF. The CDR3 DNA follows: TGTGCCACCGTGACAGGGCTCTATGGCTACACCTTC.